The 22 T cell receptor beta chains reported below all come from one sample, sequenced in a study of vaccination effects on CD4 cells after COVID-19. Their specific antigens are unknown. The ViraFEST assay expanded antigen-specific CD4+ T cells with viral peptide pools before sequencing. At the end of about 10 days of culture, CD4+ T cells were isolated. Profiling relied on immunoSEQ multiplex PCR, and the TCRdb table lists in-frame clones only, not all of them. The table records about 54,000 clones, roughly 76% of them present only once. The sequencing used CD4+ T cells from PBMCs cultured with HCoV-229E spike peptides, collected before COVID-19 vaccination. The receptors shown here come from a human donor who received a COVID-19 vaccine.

CDR3 DNA sequence: TGCGCCAGCAGCTTAAGGGCTAACTCTGGAAACACCATATATTTT. It codes for CASSLRANSGNTIYF. The chain combines TRBV5-1 with TRBJ1-3; D is uncertain. Trimming left V 2 bases short and J 0 bases short, with 9 bases between. The CDR3 length is 15 residues. From germline, CDR1 is SGHRS and CDR2 YFSETQ.

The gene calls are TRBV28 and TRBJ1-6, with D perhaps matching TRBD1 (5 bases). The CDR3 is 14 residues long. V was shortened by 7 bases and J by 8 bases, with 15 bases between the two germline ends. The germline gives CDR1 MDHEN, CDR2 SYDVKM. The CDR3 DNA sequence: TGTGCCAGCATCTCAGGGTCCGTGTATTCACCCCTCCACTTT. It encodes CASISGSVYSPLHF.

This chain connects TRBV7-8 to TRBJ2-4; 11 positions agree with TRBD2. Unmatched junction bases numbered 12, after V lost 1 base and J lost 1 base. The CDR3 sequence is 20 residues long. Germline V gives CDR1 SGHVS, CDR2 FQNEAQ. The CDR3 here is CASSLDLSSGGRVAKNIQYF. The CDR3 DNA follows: TGTGCCAGCAGCTTAGACTTGTCTAGCGGGGGGAGAGTGGCCAAAAACATTCAGTACTTC. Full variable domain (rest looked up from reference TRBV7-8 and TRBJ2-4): GAGVSQSPRYKVAKRGQDVALRCDPISGHVSLFWYQQALGQGPEFLTYFQNEAQLDKSGLPSDRFFAERPEGSVSTLKIQRTQQEDSAVYLCASSLDLSSGGRVAKNIQYFGAGTRLSVL.

In nucleotides, the CDR3 is TGTGCCAGCAGCTTGGGCTCTAGCGGGGGGCCTGAGTTCTTC. This translates into CASSLGSSGGPEFF. J is TRBJ2-1 and V is TRBV7-9; 11 bases match TRBD2. Unmatched junction bases numbered 9, after V lost 3 bases and J lost 14 bases. CDR3 length: 14 residues. CDR1 and CDR2 (germline): SEHNR, FQNEAQ (reference sequence).

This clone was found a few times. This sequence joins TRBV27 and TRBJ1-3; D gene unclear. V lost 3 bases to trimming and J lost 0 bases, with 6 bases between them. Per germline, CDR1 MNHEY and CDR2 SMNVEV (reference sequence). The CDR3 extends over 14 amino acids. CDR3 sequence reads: CASSLLSSGNTIYF. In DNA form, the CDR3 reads TGTGCCAGCAGTTTGTTAAGCTCTGGAAACACCATATATTTT.

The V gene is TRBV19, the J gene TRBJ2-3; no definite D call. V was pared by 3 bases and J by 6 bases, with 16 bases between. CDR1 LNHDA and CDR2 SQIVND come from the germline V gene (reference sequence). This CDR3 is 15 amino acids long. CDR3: CASSISRGPADTQYF. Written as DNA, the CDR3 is TGTGCCAGTAGTATTAGCCGCGGTCCTGCGGATACGCAGTATTTT.

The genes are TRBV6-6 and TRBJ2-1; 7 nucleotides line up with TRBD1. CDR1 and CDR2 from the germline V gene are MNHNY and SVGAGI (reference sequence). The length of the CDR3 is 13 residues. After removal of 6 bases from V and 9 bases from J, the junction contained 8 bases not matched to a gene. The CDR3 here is CASSSTGAGEQFF. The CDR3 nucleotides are TGTGCCAGCAGCTCAACAGGGGCCGGTGAGCAGTTCTTC.

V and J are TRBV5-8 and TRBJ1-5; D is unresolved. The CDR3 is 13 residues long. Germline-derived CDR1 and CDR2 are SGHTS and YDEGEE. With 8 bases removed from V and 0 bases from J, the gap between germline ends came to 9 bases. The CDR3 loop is CASSDYSNQPQHF. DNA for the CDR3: TGTGCCAGTTCTGATTATAGCAATCAGCCCCAGCATTTT.

The chain's CDR3 is CASSPISGNGNTIYF. CDR3 DNA sequence: TGTGCCAGCTCACCAATCTCAGGGAATGGAAACACCATATATTTT. The chain uses TRBV18 and TRBJ1-3, with TRBD1 as a possible D gene (5 bases). V was trimmed by 2 bases and J by 3 bases, leaving 11 bases between them. CDR1 and CDR2 from the germline V gene are KGHSH and LQKENI. This CDR3 contains 15 residues.

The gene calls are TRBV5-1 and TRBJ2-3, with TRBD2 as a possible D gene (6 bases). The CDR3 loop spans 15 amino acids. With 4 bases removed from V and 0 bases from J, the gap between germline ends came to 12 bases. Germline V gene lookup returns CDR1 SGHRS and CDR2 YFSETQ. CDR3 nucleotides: TGCGCCAGCAGCCGGGGGAGACCGAGCACAGATACGCAGTATTTT. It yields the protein CASSRGRPSTDTQYF. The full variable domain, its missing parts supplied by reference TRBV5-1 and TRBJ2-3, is KAGVTQTPRYLIKTRGQQVTLSCSPISGHRSVSWYQQTPGQGLQFLFEYFSETQRNKGNFPGRFSGRQFSNSRSEMNVSTLELGDSALYLCASSRGRPSTDTQYFGPGTRLTVL.

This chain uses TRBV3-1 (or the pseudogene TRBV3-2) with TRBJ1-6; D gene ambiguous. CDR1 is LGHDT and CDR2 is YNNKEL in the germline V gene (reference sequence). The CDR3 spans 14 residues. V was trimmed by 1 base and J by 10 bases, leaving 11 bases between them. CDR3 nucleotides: TGTGCCAGCAGCCAAGGGGGAAGAGAGTCACCCCTCCACTTT. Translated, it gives CASSQGGRESPLHF.

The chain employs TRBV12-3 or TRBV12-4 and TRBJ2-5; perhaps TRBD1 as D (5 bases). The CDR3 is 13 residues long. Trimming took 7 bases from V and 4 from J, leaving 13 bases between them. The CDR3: CASNLGAIETQYF. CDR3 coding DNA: TGTGCCAGCAACTTAGGGGCGATAGAGACCCAGTACTTC.

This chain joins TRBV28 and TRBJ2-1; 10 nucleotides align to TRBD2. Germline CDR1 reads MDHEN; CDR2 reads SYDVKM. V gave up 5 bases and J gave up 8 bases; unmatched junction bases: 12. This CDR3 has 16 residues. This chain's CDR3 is CASSEILAGAFDEQFF. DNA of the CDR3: TGTGCCAGCAGTGAAATCCTAGCGGGGGCGTTTGATGAGCAGTTCTTC.

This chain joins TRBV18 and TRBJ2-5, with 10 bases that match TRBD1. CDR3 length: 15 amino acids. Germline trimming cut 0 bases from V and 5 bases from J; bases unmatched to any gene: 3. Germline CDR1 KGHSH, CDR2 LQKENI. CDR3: CASSPPQDRGETQYF. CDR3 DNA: TGTGCCAGCTCACCACCTCAGGACAGGGGGGAGACCCAGTACTTC.

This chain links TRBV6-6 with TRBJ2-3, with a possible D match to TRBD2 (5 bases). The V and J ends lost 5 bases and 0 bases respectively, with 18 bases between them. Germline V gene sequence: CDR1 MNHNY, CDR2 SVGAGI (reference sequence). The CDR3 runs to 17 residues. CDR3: CASSRDGLVSSTDTQYF. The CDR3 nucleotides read TGTGCCAGCAGTCGAGACGGACTGGTATCTAGCACAGATACGCAGTATTTT.

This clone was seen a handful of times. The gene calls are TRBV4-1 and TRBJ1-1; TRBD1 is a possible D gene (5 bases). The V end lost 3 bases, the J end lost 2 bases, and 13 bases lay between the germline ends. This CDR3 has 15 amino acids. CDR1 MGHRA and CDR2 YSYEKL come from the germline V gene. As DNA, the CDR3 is TGCGCCAGCAGCCATCCCGGGGCACCTAACACTGAAGCTTTCTTT. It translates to CASSHPGAPNTEAFF.

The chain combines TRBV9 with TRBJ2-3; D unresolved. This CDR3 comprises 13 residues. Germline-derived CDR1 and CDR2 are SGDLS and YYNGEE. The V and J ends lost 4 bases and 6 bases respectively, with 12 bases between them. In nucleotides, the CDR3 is TGTGCCAGCAGCCCTAATGTTGACGATACGCAGTATTTT. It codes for CASSPNVDDTQYF.

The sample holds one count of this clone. CDR3 sequence reads: CASQQSRGAGGNNEQFF. Written as DNA, the CDR3 is TGTGCCAGCCAACAATCCCGGGGAGCGGGGGGGAACAATGAGCAGTTCTTC. The gene calls are TRBV3-1 (or the pseudogene TRBV3-2) and TRBJ2-1; TRBD2 matches at 10 bases. The CDR3 covers 17 residues. Germline loops: CDR1 LGHDT, CDR2 YNNKEL (reference sequence). Trimming removed 8 bases from V and 5 bases from J; junction bases left unmatched: 15.

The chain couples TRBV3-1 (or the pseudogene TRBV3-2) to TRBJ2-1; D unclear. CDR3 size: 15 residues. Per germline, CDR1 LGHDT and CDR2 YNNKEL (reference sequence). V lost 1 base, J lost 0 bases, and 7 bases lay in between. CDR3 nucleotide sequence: TGTGCCAGCAGCCAAGGCTACAGCTCCTACAATGAGCAGTTCTTC. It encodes CASSQGYSSYNEQFF.

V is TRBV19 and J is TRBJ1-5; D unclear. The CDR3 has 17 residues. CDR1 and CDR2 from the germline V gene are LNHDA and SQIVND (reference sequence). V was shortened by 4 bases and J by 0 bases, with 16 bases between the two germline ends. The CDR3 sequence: CASSTQRGDYSNQPQHF. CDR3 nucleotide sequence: TGTGCCAGTAGTACCCAGCGCGGAGACTATAGCAATCAGCCCCAGCATTTT.

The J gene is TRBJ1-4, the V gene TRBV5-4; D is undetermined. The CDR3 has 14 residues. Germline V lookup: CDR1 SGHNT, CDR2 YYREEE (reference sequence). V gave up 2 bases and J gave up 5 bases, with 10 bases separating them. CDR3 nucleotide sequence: TGTGCCAGCAGCTTAAAGGATGGGAATGAAAAACTGTTTTTT. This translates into CASSLKDGNEKLFF.

The CDR3 DNA reads as TGTGCAAGTCGCCGCTTTAGGGGAGCTACGCAAGAGACCCAGTACTTC. Translation: CASRRFRGATQETQYF. J is TRBJ2-5 and V is TRBV12-2. TRBV12-2 is a pseudogene locus. This CDR3 has 16 residues.